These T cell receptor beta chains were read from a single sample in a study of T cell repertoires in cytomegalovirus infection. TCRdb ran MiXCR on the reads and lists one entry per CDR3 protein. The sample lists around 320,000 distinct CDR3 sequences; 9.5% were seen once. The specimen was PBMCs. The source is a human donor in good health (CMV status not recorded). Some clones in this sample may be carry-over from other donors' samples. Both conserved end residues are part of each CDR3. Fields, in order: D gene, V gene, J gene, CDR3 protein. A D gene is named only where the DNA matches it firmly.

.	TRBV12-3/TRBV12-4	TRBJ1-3	CASSSRTTGSSGNTIYF
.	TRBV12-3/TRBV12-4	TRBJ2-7	CASSFGGGGYEQYF
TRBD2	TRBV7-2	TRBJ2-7	CASSLGLAGGQEQYF
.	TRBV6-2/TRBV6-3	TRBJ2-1	CASSYSAGWRFF
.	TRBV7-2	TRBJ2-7	CASSPQQVPYEQYF
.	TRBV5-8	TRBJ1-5	CASSRLMPNQPQHF
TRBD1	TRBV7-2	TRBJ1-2	CASSGRGQGDYGYTF
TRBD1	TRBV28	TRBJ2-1	CASSLGQGRDEQFF
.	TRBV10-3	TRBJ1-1	CAISERGTEAFF
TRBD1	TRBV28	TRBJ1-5	CASSLGTVLYQPQHF
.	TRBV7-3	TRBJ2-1	CASSLGAGHNEQFF
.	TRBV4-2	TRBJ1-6	CASSEQGFNSPLHF
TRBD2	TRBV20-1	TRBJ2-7	CSAGGGLAGSYEQYF
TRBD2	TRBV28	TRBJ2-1	CASSLGTSGKFDEQFF
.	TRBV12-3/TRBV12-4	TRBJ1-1	CASTQEAFHTEAFF
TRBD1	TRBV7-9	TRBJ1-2	CASSPGTVSYGYTF
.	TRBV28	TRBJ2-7	CASSTTGRPHEQYF
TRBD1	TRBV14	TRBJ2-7	CASSRSGGYSYEQYF
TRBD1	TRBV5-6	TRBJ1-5	CASSIGQGPNQPQHF
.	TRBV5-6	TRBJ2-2	CASSLLRGVNTGELFF
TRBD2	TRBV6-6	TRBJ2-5	CASSYRVAGETQYF
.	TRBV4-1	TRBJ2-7	CASSQGNLQNYEQYF
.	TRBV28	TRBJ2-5	CASRLGLQETQYF
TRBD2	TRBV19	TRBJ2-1	CASRQPGLVYNEQFF
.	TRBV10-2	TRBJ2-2	CASKGTPSGGELFF
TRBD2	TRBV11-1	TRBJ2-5	CASSPRTSGRARETQYF
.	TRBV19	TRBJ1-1	CASSIWRLNTEAFF
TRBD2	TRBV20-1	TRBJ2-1	CSARIAGGGTYNEQFF
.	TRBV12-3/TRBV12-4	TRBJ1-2	CASSLGQGRNGYTF
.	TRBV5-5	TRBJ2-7	CASSPAPSLTDEQYF
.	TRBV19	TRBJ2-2	CASAQRTLNTGELFF
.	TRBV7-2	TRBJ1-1	CASSPPWRTEAFF
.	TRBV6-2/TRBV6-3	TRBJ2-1	CASVDPKDEQFF